The next 14 T cell receptor beta chains were all read from a single sample in a study of response to subunit inactivated influenza vaccine (dated by TCRdb to the late 2010s). Libraries were prepared through RT-PCR. Sequencing was performed on an Illumina HiSeq 2500. The raw public reads went through TCRdb reprocessing: fastp at Q25, MiXCR clone calling, in-frame beta chains kept. A single entry per CDR3 protein holds the most common genes and DNA from its merged rows. The sample records about 780,000 distinct CDR3 sequences, 15% to 20% of which are singletons. The top ten clones comprise roughly a tenth of the sample. The sequencing used PBMCs from blood, collected more than 4 days after vaccination. Receptor source: a man between 50 and 59 years old who received an inactivated influenza vaccine. Donor details come from another sample of the same person, matched by shared clones.

The V gene is TRBV11-2, the J gene TRBJ2-2; D gene uncertain. From germline, CDR1 is SGHAT and CDR2 FQNNGV. The CDR3 has 13 amino acids. Trimming took off 1 base at V and 3 bases at J, with 3 bases between the two ends. CDR3 DNA: TGTGCCAGCAGCTTAGTGTACACCGGGGAGCTGTTTTTT. It encodes CASSLVYTGELFF. The whole variable domain, filled in from reference TRBV11-2 and TRBJ2-2, reads EAGVAQSPRYKIIEKRQSVAFWCNPISGHATLYWYQQILGQGPKLLIQFQNNGVVDDSQLPKDRFSAERLKGVDSTLKIQPAKLEDSAVYLCASSLVYTGELFFGEGSRLTVL.

This clonotype was observed many times. The rearrangement joins TRBV6-4 to TRBJ2-1, with 8 positions matching TRBD1. The length of the CDR3 is 15 residues. CDR1 MRHNA and CDR2 SNTAGT come from the germline V gene. V shed 2 bases, J shed 0 bases, and the junction held 0 bases outside the gene matches. In nucleotides, the CDR3 is TGTGCCAGCAGTGACACAGGGGGCTCCTACAATGAGCAGTTCTTC. Amino acid sequence: CASSDTGGSYNEQFF.

On this clonotype: A single base separates this from a much larger clone, so it may be a read error. The gene calls are TRBV4-1 and TRBJ2-7; D is undetermined. This CDR3 region has 13 residues. V was cut by 0 bases and J by 6 bases, with 9 bases left in between. Germline loops: CDR1 MGHRA, CDR2 YSYEKL. The CDR3 loop reads CASSQDKYSEQYF. Here the CDR3 DNA reads TGCGCCAGCAGCCAAGATAAGTACTCCGAGCAGTACTTC.

This clonotype was seen only a few times. This chain connects TRBV10-3 to TRBJ2-7; weak D call: TRBD1 (5 bases). V was trimmed by 4 bases and J by 5 bases, leaving 9 bases between them. Germline V gives CDR1 ENHRY, CDR2 SYGVKD. The CDR3 length is 12 residues. This CDR3 reads CAISGSGNEQYF. In DNA, the CDR3 is TGTGCCATCAGTGGCTCAGGGAACGAGCAGTACTTC.

The sample holds a few counts of this clonotype. The rearrangement joins TRBV6-1 to TRBJ2-1, with D unclear. The ends were cut back, 2 bases at V and 4 bases at J, with 6 bases in the middle. This CDR3 is built from 13 residues. CDR1 and CDR2 from the germline V gene are MNHNS and SASEGT. DNA for the CDR3: TGTGCCAGCAGTGAAATCGGGTACAATGAGCAGTTCTTC. Translation gives CASSEIGYNEQFF.

The chain couples TRBV11-1 to TRBJ2-7, with TRBD1 matching 11 bases. The junction had 15 bases not matched to a gene; V was cut back by 3 bases and J by 5 bases. Per the germline V gene, CDR1 is SGHAT and CDR2 is FQDESV (reference sequence). This CDR3 region has 18 residues. The CDR3 here is CASSFLKGQGGFDNEQYF. The CDR3 coding sequence is TGTGCCAGCAGCTTCCTAAAGGGACAGGGGGGATTTGACAACGAGCAGTACTTC.

This chain links TRBV12-3 or TRBV12-4 with TRBJ2-1; 7 nucleotides match TRBD2. The CDR3 totals 16 residues. V was clipped by 2 bases and J by 4 bases; unmatched bases: 8. The CDR3: CASSLSPSGNYNEQFF. The CDR3, as DNA: TGTGCCAGCAGTTTAAGTCCTAGCGGCAATTACAATGAGCAGTTCTTC.

This clonotype showed up just a few times. The chain joins TRBV5-1 to TRBJ2-6; tentatively, D is TRBD2 (5 bases). Deletions cut 10 bases from V and 2 bases from J, with 16 bases between. CDR1 and CDR2 (germline): SGHRS, YFSETQ. The CDR3 covers 15 residues. Written as DNA, the CDR3 is TGCGCCTCCACCCCTGGGGAGACTGGGGCCAACGTCCTGACTTTC. As protein: CASTPGETGANVLTF.

The chain is built from TRBV9 and TRBJ2-7; TRBD1 aligns across 7 bases. The junction had 2 bases not matched to a gene; V was cut back by 2 bases and J by 0 bases. The CDR3 consists of 14 residues. CDR1 and CDR2 from the germline V gene are SGDLS and YYNGEE. CDR3: CASSVDRDSYEQYF. The CDR3 DNA is TGTGCCAGCAGCGTCGACAGGGACTCCTACGAGCAGTACTTC.

This clonotype was observed a few times. The rearrangement joins TRBV20-1 to TRBJ2-1, with 14 bases fitting TRBD2. V lost 2 bases, J lost 2 bases, and 8 bases stayed unmatched. The CDR3 runs 18 residues. Germline values: CDR1 DFQATT, CDR2 SNEGSKA (reference sequence). The CDR3 is CSARSWTSGRNTYNEQFF. Here the CDR3 DNA reads TGCAGTGCTAGATCTTGGACTAGCGGGAGGAATACCTACAATGAGCAGTTCTTC.

This clonotype was detected many times. The chain couples TRBV6-1 to TRBJ1-2, with 10 bases matching TRBD1. V lost 6 bases to trimming and J lost 12 bases; unmatched junction nucleotides: 10. CDR1 is MNHNS and CDR2 is SASEGT in the germline V gene. There are 13 residues in the CDR3. CDR3 in DNA: TGTGCCAGCAGCTCAACCGGGACAGGGGTTAACACCTTC. Amino acids: CASSSTGTGVNTF.

This clonotype was seen a handful of times. V usage is TRBV20-1 and J usage is TRBJ2-3; perhaps TRBD2 as D (6 bases). There are 16 residues in the CDR3. V shed 6 bases and J shed 5 bases, with 24 bases lying between them. CDR1 is DFQATT, CDR2 SNEGSKA, per germline (reference sequence). The CDR3 loop reads CSAPLGGVGLVDTQYF. For the CDR3, the DNA is TGCAGTGCCCCCTTGGGGGGTGTTGGGTTAGTAGATACGCAGTATTTT.

V usage is TRBV19 and J usage is TRBJ2-3; 8 bases match TRBD2. J was trimmed by 4 bases and V by 7 bases; bases with no gene match: 4. Germline CDR1 LNHDA, CDR2 SQIVND (reference sequence). The CDR3 spans 13 residues. CDR3 amino acids: CASKSGRADTQYF. DNA for the CDR3: TGTGCCAGTAAATCCGGGAGGGCAGATACGCAGTATTTT.

The chain uses TRBV4-2 and TRBJ2-3; D unclear. Trimming shortened V by 0 bases and J by 1 base, and 8 bases separated the two germline ends. This CDR3 has 15 amino acids. The V gene's germline CDR1 is LGHNA and CDR2 YNFKEQ. CDR3 sequence (DNA): TGTGCCAGCAGCCAAGATCCCCCCGGCACAGATACGCAGTATTTT. Protein product: CASSQDPPGTDTQYF.